Listed here are 8 T cell receptor beta chains from one sample, sequenced in a study of blood T cell repertoires in COVID-19. The table came from immunoSEQ multiplex PCR; TCRdb's copy has only in-frame clones and leaves some out. The top ten hold approximately 2.9% of the sample, which has about 270,000 clones, approximately 90% seen once. Source material: PBMCs or T cells enriched from blood (not recorded which). These receptors all come from a middle-aged man who had been exposed to COVID-19.

This rearrangement joins TRBV5-1 to TRBJ2-5; no reliable D call. The V gene lost 3 bases and the J gene lost 1 base, with 10 bases spanning the gap. This CDR3 has 14 residues. CDR1 SGHRS and CDR2 YFSETQ come from the germline V gene. The CDR3 DNA reads TGCGCCAGCAGCTCCGCCCACAGCCAAGAGACCCAGTACTTC. Its protein product is CASSSAHSQETQYF.

The rearrangement links TRBV5-6 to TRBJ2-1; D call uncertain. This CDR3 has 15 amino acids. Trimming cost V 0 bases and J 2 bases, with 9 bases left between them. Germline CDR1 reads SGHDT; CDR2 reads YYEEEE. The CDR3 nucleotides are TGTGCCAGCAGCTTGGCCGGGTTAGCCTACAATGAGCAGTTCTTC. It yields the protein CASSLAGLAYNEQFF.

CDR3 sequence (DNA): TGTGCCAGCAGCAGTAATAGCGGGAGCGCGAACACCGGGGAGCTGTTTTTT. This translates into CASSSNSGSANTGELFF. The chain has TRBV28 and TRBJ2-2; 9 nucleotides line up with TRBD2. CDR1 MDHEN and CDR2 SYDVKM come from the germline V gene. V trimming: 6 bases; J trimming: 0 bases; junction bases outside the gene matches: 8. The length of the CDR3 is 17 residues.

The chain couples TRBV11-3 to TRBJ1-1, with unresolved D. Trimming left V 3 bases short and J 8 bases short, with 10 bases between. The germline CDR1 and CDR2 sequences are SGHNT and YENEEA. The CDR3 spans 12 residues. The CDR3 loop is CASSFTVREAFF. CDR3 nucleotides: TGTGCCAGCAGCTTTACCGTCCGGGAAGCTTTCTTT.

The V call is TRBV28, the J call TRBJ2-7, with TRBD2 as a possible D gene (6 bases). V was pared by 4 bases and J by 5 bases, with 18 bases between. Per the germline V gene, CDR1 is MDHEN and CDR2 is SYDVKM. The CDR3 runs 15 residues. The CDR3 nucleotides read TGTGCCAGCAGTTCCATGGACGACGGGAGCGACGAGCAGTACTTC. Translated, it gives CASSSMDDGSDEQYF.

V gene TRBV7-2 combines with J gene TRBJ2-1; D call uncertain. Trimming shortened V by 1 base and J by 6 bases, and 7 bases separated the two germline ends. The CDR3 has 13 amino acids. Germline CDR1 SGHTA, CDR2 FQGNSA. DNA of the CDR3: TGTGCCAGCAGCTTAGTCTCCGTCAATGAGCAGTTCTTC. Protein product: CASSLVSVNEQFF.

This CDR3 reads CATREIMTGETQYF. The CDR3 nucleotides read TGTGCCACCCGGGAGATTATGACGGGAGAGACCCAGTACTTC. The rearrangement uses TRBV24-1 and TRBJ2-5; D possibly corresponds to TRBD2 (6 bases). V lost 9 bases and J 4 bases, leaving 17 bases between the germline ends. The CDR3 has 14 amino acids. Looked up from germline, CDR1 is KGHDR and CDR2 is SFDVKD.

The chain uses TRBV18 and TRBJ1-2; TRBD1 matches 8 bases. The germline V gene encodes CDR1 KGHSH and CDR2 LQKENI. Trimming removed 3 bases from V and 0 bases from J; junction bases left unmatched: 6. CDR3 length equals 16 residues. The CDR3 is CASSPPGGSANYGYTF. CDR3 DNA: TGTGCCAGCTCACCGCCAGGGGGCAGCGCTAACTATGGCTACACCTTC.